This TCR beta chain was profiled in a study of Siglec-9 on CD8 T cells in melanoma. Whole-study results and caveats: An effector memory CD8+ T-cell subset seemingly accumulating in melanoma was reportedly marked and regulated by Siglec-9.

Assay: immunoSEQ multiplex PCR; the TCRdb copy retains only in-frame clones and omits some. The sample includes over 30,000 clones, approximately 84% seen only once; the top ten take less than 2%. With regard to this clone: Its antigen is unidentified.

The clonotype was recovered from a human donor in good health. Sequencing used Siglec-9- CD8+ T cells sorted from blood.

The CDR3 protein is CASSLRLKNYEQYF. The CDR3 DNA reads as TGCGCCAGCAGCTTGAGACTTAAAAACTACGAGCAGTACTTC. The chain recombines TRBV5-1 with TRBJ2-7; unclear D gene. The V end lost 1 base, the J end lost 3 bases, and 11 bases lay between the germline ends. The CDR3 is made up of 14 amino acids. Germline CDR1 is SGHRS and CDR2 is YFSETQ.